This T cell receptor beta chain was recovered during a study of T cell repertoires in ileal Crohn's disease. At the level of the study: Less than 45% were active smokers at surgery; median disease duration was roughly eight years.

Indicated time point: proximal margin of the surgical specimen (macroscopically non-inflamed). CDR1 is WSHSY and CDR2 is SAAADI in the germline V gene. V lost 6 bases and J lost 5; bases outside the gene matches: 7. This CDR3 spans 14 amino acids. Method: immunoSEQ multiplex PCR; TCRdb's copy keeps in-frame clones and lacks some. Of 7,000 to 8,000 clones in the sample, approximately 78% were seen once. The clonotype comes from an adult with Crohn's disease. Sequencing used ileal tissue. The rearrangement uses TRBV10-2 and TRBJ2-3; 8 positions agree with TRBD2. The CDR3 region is CASSPGGPGDTQYF. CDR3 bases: TGCGCCAGCAGCCCGGGAGGGCCAGGAGATACGCAGTATTTT.